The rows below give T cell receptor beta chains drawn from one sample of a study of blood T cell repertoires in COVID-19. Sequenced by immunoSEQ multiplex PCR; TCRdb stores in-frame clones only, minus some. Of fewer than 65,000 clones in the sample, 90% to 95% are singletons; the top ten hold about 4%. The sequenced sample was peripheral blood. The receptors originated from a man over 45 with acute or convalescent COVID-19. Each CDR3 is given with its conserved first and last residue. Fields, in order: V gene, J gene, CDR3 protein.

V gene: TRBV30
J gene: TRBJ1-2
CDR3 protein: CAWRKDRGYGYTF

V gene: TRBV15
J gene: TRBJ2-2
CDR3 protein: CATSGGLARNTGELFF

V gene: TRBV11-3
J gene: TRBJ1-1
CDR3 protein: CASSLRGNTEAFF

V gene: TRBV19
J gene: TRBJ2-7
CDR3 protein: CASSSSGGSYEQYF

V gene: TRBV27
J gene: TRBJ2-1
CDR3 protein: CASSPNRGRNNEQFF

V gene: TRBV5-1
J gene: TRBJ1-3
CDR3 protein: CASRQSGNPLKGGNTIYF

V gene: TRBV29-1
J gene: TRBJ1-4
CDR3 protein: CSVETGQGREKLFF

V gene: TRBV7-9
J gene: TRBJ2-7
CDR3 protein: CASSPQDPLAGGPYEQYF

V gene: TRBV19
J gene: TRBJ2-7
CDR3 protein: CASSIRRAGHYEQYF

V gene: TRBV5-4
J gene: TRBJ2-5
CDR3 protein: CASSLKGEQETQYF

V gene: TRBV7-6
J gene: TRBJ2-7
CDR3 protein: CASSLVGSSYEQYF

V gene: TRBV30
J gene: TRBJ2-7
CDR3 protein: CAWSGTLKKRESRYEQYF

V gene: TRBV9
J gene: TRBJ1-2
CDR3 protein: CASSVGLGAGHGYTF

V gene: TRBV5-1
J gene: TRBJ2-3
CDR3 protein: CASSLQGATDTQYF

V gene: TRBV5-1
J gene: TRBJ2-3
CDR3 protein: CASSSQLPGLAGEDTQYF

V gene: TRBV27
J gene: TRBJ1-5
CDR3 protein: CARRMYGYQPQHF

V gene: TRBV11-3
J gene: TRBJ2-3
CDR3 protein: CASSSGVGAGAADTQYF

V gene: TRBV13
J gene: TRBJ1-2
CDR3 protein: CASSLGRGRGNYGYTF

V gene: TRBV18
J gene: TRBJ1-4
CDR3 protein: CASSPAGQGFNEKLFF

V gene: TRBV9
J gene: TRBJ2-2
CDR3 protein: CASSPTGNTGELFF

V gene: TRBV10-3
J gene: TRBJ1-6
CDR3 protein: CAISGTQNSPLHF

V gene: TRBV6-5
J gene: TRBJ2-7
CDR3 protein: CASSYWDRGSSYEQYF

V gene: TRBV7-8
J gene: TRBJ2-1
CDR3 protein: CASSRFSGYNEQFF